The T cell receptor beta chain under discussion was sequenced for a study of identical twins. This clonotype came up a few times. One entry per CDR3 protein, called by TCRdb with MiXCR from the 5' RACE reads. The repertoire holds a few hundred thousand distinct CDR3 sequences, with around 24% as singletons. This sample was also put to use in a study of T cells expressing NK-cell markers.

This TCR derives from a woman between 18 and 29 years old in good health. Material for sequencing was CD4+ T cells sorted from blood.

DNA of the CDR3: TGTGCCACCACGCCGGGACTAGCGGGCAAGCAGTACTTC. It translates to CATTPGLAGKQYF. The chain joins TRBV15 to TRBJ2-7; 12 nucleotides agree with TRBD2. This CDR3 has 13 residues. Germline CDR1 and CDR2: LNHNV and YYDKDF (reference sequence). V was pared by 7 bases and J by 8 bases, with 6 bases of the junction left unmatched.